These 2 T cell receptor beta chains came from one sample sequenced in a study of blood T cell repertoires in COVID-19. The data were produced by immunoSEQ multiplex PCR, yet TCRdb's version contains in-frame clones alone and is incomplete. There are about 210,000 clones in the sample; 70% to 90% occur only once, and 7.6% lies in the top ten. Sequencing was done on a sample of peripheral blood. The receptors come from a woman aged 45-59 years with active or convalescent COVID-19.

The sample holds one count of this clone. The V and J genes are TRBV27 and TRBJ2-5, with D possibly TRBD2 on 6 matching bases. This CDR3 region has 12 residues. The V gene lost 4 bases and the J gene lost 4 bases, with 7 bases spanning the gap. Germline V gives CDR1 MNHEY, CDR2 SMNVEV (reference sequence). CDR3 in amino acids: CASSSGGETQYF. The CDR3 DNA is TGTGCCAGCAGTTCCGGGGGAGAGACCCAGTACTTC.

The chain joins TRBV5-1 to TRBJ2-2; TRBD2 matches at 9 bases. The J segment lost 3 bases and the V segment lost 7 bases, leaving 1 base of the junction unmatched. Germline CDR1 reads SGHRS; CDR2 reads YFSETQ. This CDR3 has 13 residues. In DNA, the CDR3 is TGCGCCAGCCGACTAGCGGACACCGGGGAGCTGTTTTTT. Protein product: CASRLADTGELFF.